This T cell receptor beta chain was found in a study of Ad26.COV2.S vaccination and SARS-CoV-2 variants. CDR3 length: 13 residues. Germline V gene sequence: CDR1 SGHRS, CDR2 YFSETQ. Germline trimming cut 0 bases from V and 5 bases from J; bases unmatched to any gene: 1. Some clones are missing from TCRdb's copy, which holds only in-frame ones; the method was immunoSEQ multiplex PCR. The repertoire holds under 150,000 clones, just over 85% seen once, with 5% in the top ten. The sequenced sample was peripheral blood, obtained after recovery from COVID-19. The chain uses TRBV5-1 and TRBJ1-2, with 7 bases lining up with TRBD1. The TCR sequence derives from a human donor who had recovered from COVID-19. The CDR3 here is CASSLGGQYGYTF. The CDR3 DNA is TGCGCCAGCAGCTTGGGGGGACAGTATGGCTACACCTTC.